This TCR beta chain was documented in a study of blood T cell repertoires in COVID-19. Measured with immunoSEQ multiplex PCR; TCRdb has only the in-frame clones, and not every one. The sample carries roughly 250,000 clones, nearly 85% recorded once. Germline V gene sequence: CDR1 LNHDA, CDR2 SQIVND (reference sequence). The CDR3 has 17 residues. V trimming: 4 bases; J trimming: 5 bases; junction bases outside the gene matches: 11. Sequencing input: peripheral blood. The rearrangement joins TRBV19 to TRBJ2-2; 9 bases are a match to TRBD1. The receptor comes from a human donor in a cohort sampled during active COVID-19. The CDR3 sequence: CASSRPRDRVETGELFF. The CDR3 coding sequence is TGTGCCAGTAGTAGACCGAGGGACAGGGTAGAGACCGGGGAGCTGTTTTTT.